This T cell receptor (beta chain) was found in a study of blood T cell repertoires in COVID-19. About the research overall: The analysed material was cDNA or gDNA that came from T cells, B-cell-depleted T cells, or PBMCs.

The germline gives CDR1 WNHNN, CDR2 SYGVQD (reference sequence). Between the trimmed V and J ends, which lost 7 bases and 4 bases, there was a span of 11 bases. This CDR3 has 12 amino acids. Assay: immunoSEQ multiplex PCR; the TCRdb copy retains only in-frame clones and omits some. Counted here are approximately 360,000 clones, 70% to 90% occurring once; the ten biggest clones make up more than 1.5%. This clone was seen only a few times. This sequence was found in a man in his forties in a cohort exposed to, infected with or recovered from COVID-19 (not recorded which). V and J are TRBV10-1 and TRBJ2-7; D is possibly TRBD2 (6 bases). The sequenced sample was PBMCs or T cells enriched from blood (not recorded which). The CDR3 loop is CASINSGYEQYF. DNA of the CDR3: TGCGCCAGCATCAATAGCGGATACGAGCAGTACTTC.